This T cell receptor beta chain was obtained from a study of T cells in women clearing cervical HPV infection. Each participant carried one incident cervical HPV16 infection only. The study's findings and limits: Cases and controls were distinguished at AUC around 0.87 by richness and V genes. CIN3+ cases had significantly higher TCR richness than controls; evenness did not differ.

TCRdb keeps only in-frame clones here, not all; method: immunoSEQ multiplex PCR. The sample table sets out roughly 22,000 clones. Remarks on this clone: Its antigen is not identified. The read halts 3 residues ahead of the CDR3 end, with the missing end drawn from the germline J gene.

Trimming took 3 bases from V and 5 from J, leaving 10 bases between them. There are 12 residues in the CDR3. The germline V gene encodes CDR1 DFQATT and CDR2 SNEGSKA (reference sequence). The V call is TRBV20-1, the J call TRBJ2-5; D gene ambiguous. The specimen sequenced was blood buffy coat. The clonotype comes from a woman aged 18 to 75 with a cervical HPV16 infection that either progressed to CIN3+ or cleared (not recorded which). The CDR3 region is CSASRVQETQYF. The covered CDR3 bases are TGCAGTGCTAGTAGGGTACAGGAGACC.